These T cell receptor beta chains were read from a single sample in a study of regulatory T cells in long-lasting Graves disease. One entry per CDR3 protein, called by TCRdb with MiXCR from the multiplex PCR reads. Among about 530,000 distinct CDR3 sequences listed, 15% to 20% were seen once. Separately, the same data were catalogued under a study of T cells in Graves' hyperthyroidism and ophthalmopathy.

Sequenced material: peripheral blood mononuclear cells (PBMCs), taken at new diagnosis, from a patient treated with antithyroid drugs. The source of these receptors is a woman aged 35 to 60 with Graves disease. CDR3s include the opening cysteine and the closing phenylalanine or tryptophan.

CDR3 length	J gene	V gene	CDR3 protein
15	TRBJ2-5	TRBV28	CASSPPGQAKETQYF
17	TRBJ2-7	TRBV4-1	CASSPSFIAGGPNEQYF
14	TRBJ2-3	TRBV11-2	CASSKDLITDTQYF
15	TRBJ2-2	TRBV2	CASSGVRGRIGELFF
19	TRBJ2-3	TRBV19	CASSIDLASGGVSTDTQYF
13	TRBJ1-1	TRBV15	CATSRENIAEAFF
14	TRBJ1-3	TRBV3-1	CASSLTTRGNTIYF
15	TRBJ2-1	TRBV4-1	CASSQFQRPYNEQFF
16	TRBJ2-6	TRBV5-1	CASSPGMRSGANVLTF
11	TRBJ2-7	TRBV2	CASSPRVEQYF
13	TRBJ1-1	TRBV9	CASSVGGYTEAFF
14	TRBJ1-5	TRBV19	CASAGGSGNQPQHF
14	TRBJ2-3	TRBV29-1	CSVESQGTTDTQYF
15	TRBJ2-2	TRBV10-3	CAISEGQLNTGELFF
14	TRBJ2-7	TRBV19	CASSESGGAYEQYF
16	TRBJ1-6	TRBV20-1	CSARAGTGGVGSPLHF